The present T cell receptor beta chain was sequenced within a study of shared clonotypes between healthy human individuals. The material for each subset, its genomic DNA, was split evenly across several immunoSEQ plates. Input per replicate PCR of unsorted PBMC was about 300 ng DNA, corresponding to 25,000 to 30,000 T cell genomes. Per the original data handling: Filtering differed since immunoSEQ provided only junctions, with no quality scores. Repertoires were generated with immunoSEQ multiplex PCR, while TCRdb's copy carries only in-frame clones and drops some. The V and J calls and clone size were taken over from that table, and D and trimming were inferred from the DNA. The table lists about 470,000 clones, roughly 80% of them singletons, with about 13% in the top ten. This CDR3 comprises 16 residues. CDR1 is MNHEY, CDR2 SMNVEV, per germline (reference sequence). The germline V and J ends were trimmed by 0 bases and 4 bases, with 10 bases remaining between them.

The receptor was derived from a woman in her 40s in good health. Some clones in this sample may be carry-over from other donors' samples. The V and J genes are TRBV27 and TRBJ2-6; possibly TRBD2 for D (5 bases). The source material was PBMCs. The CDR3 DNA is TGTGCCAGCAGTTTATCGGGCGGGTCCGGGGCCAACGTCCTGACTTTC. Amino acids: CASSLSGGSGANVLTF.